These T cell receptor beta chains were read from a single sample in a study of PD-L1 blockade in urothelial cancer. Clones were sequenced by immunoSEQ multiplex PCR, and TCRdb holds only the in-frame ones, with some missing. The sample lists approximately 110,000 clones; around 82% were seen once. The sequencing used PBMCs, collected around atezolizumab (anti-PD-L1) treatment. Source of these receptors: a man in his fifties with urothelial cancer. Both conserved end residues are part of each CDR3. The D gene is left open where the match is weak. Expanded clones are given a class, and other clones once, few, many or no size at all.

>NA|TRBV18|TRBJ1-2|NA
CASSPPVAGYGYTF
TGTGCCAGCTCACCACCGGTGGCAGGCTATGGCTACACCTTC
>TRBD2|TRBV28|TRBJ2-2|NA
CASSSGGVETGELFF
TGTGCCAGCAGCTCGGGGGGGGTGGAAACCGGGGAGCTGTTTTTT
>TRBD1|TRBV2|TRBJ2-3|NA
CASSAPGQGTIFPSTDTQYF
TGTGCCAGCAGTGCCCCGGGACAGGGGACAATATTTCCCTCCACAGATACGCAGTATTTT
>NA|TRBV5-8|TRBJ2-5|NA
CASRLRGTQYF
TGTGCCAGCAGGCTGCGGGGGACCCAGTACTTC
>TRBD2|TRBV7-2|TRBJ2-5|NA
CASSLGGGSSGQETQYF
TGTGCCAGCAGCTTAGGGGGTGGGTCTAGCGGCCAAGAGACCCAGTACTTC
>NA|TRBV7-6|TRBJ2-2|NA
CASSPPGQNTGELFF
TGTGCCAGCAGCCCACCTGGACAGAACACCGGGGAGCTGTTTTTT
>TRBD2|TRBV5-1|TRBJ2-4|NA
CASSPEAGGSLVQYF
TGCGCCAGCAGCCCAGAGGCGGGAGGGTCGTTGGTTCAGTACTTC
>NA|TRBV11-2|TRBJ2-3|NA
CASSLAGLSTDTQYF
TGTGCCAGCAGCTTAGCAGGGCTAAGCACAGATACGCAGTATTTT
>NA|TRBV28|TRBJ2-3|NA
CASSLPASGTDTQYF
TGTGCCAGCAGTTTACCGGCTAGCGGCACAGATACGCAGTATTTT
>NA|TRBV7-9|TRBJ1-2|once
CASSPDSRGGYTF
TGTGCCAGCAGCCCGGACTCTCGAGGGGGCTACACCTTC
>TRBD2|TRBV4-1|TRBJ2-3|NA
CASSQEGVAGGLSTDTQYF
TGCGCCAGCAGCCAAGAAGGGGTAGCGGGAGGGCTAAGCACAGATACGCAGTATTTT
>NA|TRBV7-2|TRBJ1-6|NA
CASSLAGTLYNSPLHF
TGTGCCAGCAGCTTAGCCGGGACACTTTATAATTCACCCCTCCACTTT
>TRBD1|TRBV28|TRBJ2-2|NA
CASNLTGAGVGYTGELFF
TGTGCCAGCAACCTCACAGGGGCCGGAGTTGGCTACACCGGGGAGCTGTTTTTT
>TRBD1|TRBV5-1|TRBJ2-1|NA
CASSLISGQAYNEQFF
TGCGCCAGCAGCTTGATATCAGGACAGGCCTACAATGAGCAGTTCTTC
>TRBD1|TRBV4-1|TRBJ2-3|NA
CASSLDRASTDTQYF
TGCGCCAGCAGCCTAGACAGGGCTAGCACAGATACGCAGTATTTT
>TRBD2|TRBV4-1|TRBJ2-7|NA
CASSQSLAGGRHEQYF
TGCGCCAGCAGCCAATCCTTAGCGGGAGGACGTCACGAGCAGTACTTC
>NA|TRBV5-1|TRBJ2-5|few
CASSLVGEETQYF
TGCGCCAGCAGCCTTGTGGGAGAAGAGACCCAGTACTTC
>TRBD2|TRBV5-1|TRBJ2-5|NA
CATRPLAGQETQYF
TGCGCCACCCGGCCACTAGCGGGTCAAGAGACCCAGTACTTC
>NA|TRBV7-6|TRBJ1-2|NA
CASSQWGHLENYGYTF
TGTGCCAGCAGCCAGTGGGGACACCTAGAAAACTATGGCTACACCTTC
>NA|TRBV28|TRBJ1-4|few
CASRQTGSEREKLFF
TGTGCCAGCAGGCAAACAGGGAGCGAGCGAGAAAAACTGTTTTTT
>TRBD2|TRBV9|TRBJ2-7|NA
CASSATGTRVEQYF
TGTGCCAGCAGCGCCACCGGGACTAGAGTTGAGCAGTACTTC
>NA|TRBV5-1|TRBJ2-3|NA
CASSYYSTASTDTQYF
TGCGCCAGCAGCTACTACTCGACAGCTAGCACAGATACGCAGTATTTT
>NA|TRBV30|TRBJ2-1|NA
CAWSVTSSNEQFF
TGTGCCTGGAGTGTTACTAGCAGCAATGAGCAGTTCTTC
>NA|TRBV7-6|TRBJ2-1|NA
CASSSYRDRTRDEQFF
TGTGCCAGCAGCTCCTACCGGGACAGGACTAGGGATGAGCAGTTCTTC